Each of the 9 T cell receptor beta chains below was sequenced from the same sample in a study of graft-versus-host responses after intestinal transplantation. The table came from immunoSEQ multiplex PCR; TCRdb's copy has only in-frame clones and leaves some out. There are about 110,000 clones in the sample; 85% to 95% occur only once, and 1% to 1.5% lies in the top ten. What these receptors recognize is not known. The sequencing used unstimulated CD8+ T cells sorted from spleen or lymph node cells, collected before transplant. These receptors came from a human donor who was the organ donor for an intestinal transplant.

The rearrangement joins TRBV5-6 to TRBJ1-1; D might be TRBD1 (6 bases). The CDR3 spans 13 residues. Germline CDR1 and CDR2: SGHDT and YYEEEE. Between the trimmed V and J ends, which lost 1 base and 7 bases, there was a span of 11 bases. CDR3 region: CASSLQQGFEAFF. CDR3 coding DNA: TGTGCCAGCAGCTTGCAACAGGGCTTTGAAGCTTTCTTT. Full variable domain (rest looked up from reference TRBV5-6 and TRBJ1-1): DAGVTQSPTHLIKTRGQQVTLRCSPKSGHDTVSWYQQALGQGPQFIFQYYEEEERQRGNFPDRFSGHQFPNYSSELNVNALLLGDSALYLCASSLQQGFEAFFGQGTRLTVV.

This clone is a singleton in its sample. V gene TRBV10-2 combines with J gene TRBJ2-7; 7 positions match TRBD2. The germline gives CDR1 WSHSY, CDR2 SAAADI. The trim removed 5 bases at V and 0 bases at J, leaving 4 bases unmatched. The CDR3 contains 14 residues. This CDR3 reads CASSYSGRSYEQYF. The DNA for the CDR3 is TGCGCCAGCAGTTATAGCGGGCGCTCCTACGAGCAGTACTTC.

In DNA, the CDR3 is TGTGCCAGCAGCTTAGCATACCAAGAGACCCAGTACTTC. Translation: CASSLAYQETQYF. This chain connects TRBV7-9 to TRBJ2-5, with unresolved D. The CDR3 contains 13 residues. Germline CDR1 and CDR2: SEHNR and FQNEAQ (reference sequence). V shed 0 bases and J shed 0 bases, with 2 bases lying between them.

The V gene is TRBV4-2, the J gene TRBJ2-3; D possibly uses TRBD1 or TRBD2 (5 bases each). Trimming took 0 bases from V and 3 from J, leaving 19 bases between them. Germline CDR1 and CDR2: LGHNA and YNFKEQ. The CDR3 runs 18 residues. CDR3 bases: TGTGCCAGCAGCCAAGACCCAGAGAGGGCAGGGATAACAGATACGCAGTATTTT. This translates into CASSQDPERAGITDTQYF.

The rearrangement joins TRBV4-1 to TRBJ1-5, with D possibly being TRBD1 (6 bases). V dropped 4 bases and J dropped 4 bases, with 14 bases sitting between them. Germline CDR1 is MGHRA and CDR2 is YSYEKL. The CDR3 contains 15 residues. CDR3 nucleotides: TGCGCCAGCAGCCGAATACAGGGAGAGAATCAGCCCCAGCATTTT. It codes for CASSRIQGENQPQHF.

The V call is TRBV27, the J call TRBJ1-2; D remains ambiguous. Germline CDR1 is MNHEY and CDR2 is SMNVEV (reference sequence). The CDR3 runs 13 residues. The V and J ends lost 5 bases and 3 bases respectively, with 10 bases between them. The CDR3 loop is CASSTQSYYGYTF. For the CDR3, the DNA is TGTGCCAGCAGTACCCAAAGCTACTATGGCTACACCTTC.

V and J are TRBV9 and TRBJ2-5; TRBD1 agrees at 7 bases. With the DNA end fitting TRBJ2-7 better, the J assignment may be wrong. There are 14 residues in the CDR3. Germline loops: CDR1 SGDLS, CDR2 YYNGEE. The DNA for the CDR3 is TGTGCCAGCAGCTCCCGGGACAGCCCCTACGAGCAGTACTTC. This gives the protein CASSSRDSPYEQYF.

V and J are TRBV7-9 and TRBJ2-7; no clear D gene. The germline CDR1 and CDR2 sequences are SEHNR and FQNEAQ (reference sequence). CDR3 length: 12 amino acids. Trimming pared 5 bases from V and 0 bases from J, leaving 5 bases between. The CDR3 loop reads CASSPGSYEQYF. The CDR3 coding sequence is TGTGCCAGCAGCCCCGGCTCCTACGAGCAGTACTTC.

CDR3 sequence reads: CASSVGQNVYNEQFF. The CDR3 region has the DNA TGTGCCAGCAGCGTGGGACAGAACGTCTACAATGAGCAGTTCTTC. V gene TRBV9 combines with J gene TRBJ2-1, with 7 bases that match TRBD1. J lost 3 bases, V lost 2 bases, and 5 bases had no gene match. The CDR3 sequence is 15 residues long. Per the germline V gene, CDR1 is SGDLS and CDR2 is YYNGEE.